These 29 T cell receptor beta chains share one sample of origin, sequenced in a study of T cells after posttransplantation cyclophosphamide. A marrow graft followed busulfan-fludarabine conditioning, with cyclophosphamide on days +3 and +4. The assay was immunoSEQ multiplex PCR, and TCRdb's table has in-frame clones only and misses some. Sampling found roughly 10,000 clones, none seen once. The sequences come from PBMCs, collected 350 to 370 days after allogeneic stem cell transplant with posttransplant cyclophosphamide. Source of these receptors: a male patient in his fifties who received an allogeneic stem cell transplant from a related donor and was CMV-positive. The graft donor may have contributed some T cells.

This clone appeared many times. CDR3 nucleotide sequence: TGTGCCAGCAGTTACGGGTCAGGCTTTAATTCACCCCTCCACTTT. This gives the protein CASSYGSGFNSPLHF. The chain is built from TRBV6-5 and TRBJ1-6, with unresolved D. The CDR3 sequence is 15 residues long. V was pared by 2 bases and J by 6 bases, with 11 bases between. CDR1 MNHEY and CDR2 SVGAGI come from the germline V gene.

This clone was counted at least ten times. The chain joins TRBV10-1 to TRBJ2-1; D might be TRBD2 (6 bases). Deletions cut 2 bases from V and 6 bases from J, with 11 bases between. Germline V gene sequence: CDR1 WNHNN, CDR2 SYGVQD (reference sequence). The CDR3 runs 14 residues. The CDR3, as DNA: TGCGCCAGCAGTGAGGCGACTAGAATCAATGAGCAGTTCTTC. Translated: CASSEATRINEQFF.

V is TRBV11-3 and J is TRBJ2-1; TRBD2 matches at 8 bases. Looked up from germline, CDR1 is SGHNT and CDR2 is YENEEA. CDR3 length: 14 amino acids. With V trimmed by 3 bases and J by 4 bases, 2 bases remained unmatched. The CDR3 coding sequence is TGTGCCAGCAGCTTTAGCGGGGAGTACAATGAGCAGTTCTTC. Amino acids: CASSFSGEYNEQFF. The whole variable domain, filled in from reference TRBV11-3 and TRBJ2-1, reads EAGVVQSPRYKIIEKKQPVAFWCNPISGHNTLYWYLQNLGQGPELLIRYENEEAVDDSQLPKDRFSAERLKGVDSTLKIQPAELGDSAVYLCASSFSGEYNEQFFGPGTRLTVL.

This clone is medium-sized (0.01 to 0.1%). The chain joins TRBV27 to TRBJ2-3, with 7 bases matching TRBD2. The CDR3 has 14 amino acids. Germline V gene data show CDR1 as MNHEY and CDR2 as SMNVEV (reference sequence). V lost 4 bases, J lost 4 bases, and 5 bases stayed unmatched. In DNA form, the CDR3 reads TGTGCCAGCAGTTCCGCGGGAGTGGCAGATACGCAGTATTTT. Translation gives CASSSAGVADTQYF.

This clone was observed at least ten times. The chain combines TRBV5-1 with TRBJ2-7, with 7 nucleotides matching TRBD2. Trimming at V came to 0 bases and at J to 7 bases, leaving 7 bases not matched to a gene. The CDR3 covers 14 residues. In germline, CDR1 is SGHRS, CDR2 YFSETQ. CDR3 DNA sequence: TGCGCCAGCAGCTTGGGCGGGAGATCGGGTGAGCAGTACTTC. Translation gives CASSLGGRSGEQYF.

This clone was counted many times. This sequence joins TRBV10-2 and TRBJ1-2; D is unresolved. Germline V CDR1 and CDR2: WSHSY, SAAADI. CDR3 length: 12 residues. Trimming shortened V by 5 bases and J by 7 bases, and 11 bases separated the two germline ends. The CDR3 spells CASSRGVGGYTF. The CDR3 DNA reads TGCGCCAGCAGTCGGGGAGTAGGTGGCTACACCTTC.

This clone occurred many times. The rearrangement joins TRBV11-2 to TRBJ2-3, with 7 nucleotides matching TRBD2. V was pared by 3 bases and J by 1 base, with 7 bases of the junction left unmatched. The germline CDR1 and CDR2 sequences are SGHAT and FQNNGV. The CDR3 extends over 16 amino acids. CDR3 protein: CASSLYGGSGTDTQYF. Written as DNA, the CDR3 is TGTGCCAGCAGCTTGTATGGCGGGAGCGGCACAGATACGCAGTATTTT.

This clone was observed many times. The CDR3 protein is CASSSKRGGVYNEQFF. The CDR3 nucleotides read TGTGCCAGCAGTTCCAAGCGGGGGGGTGTCTACAATGAGCAGTTCTTC. This rearrangement joins TRBV28 to TRBJ2-1; TRBD2 matches 10 bases. With V trimmed by 4 bases and J by 3 bases, 6 bases remained unmatched. The CDR3 loop spans 16 amino acids. CDR1 is MDHEN and CDR2 is SYDVKM in the germline V gene.

This clone was detected ten times or more. The genes are TRBV19 and TRBJ1-5; 7 bases align to TRBD1. The CDR3 sequence is 18 residues long. Germline assignment: CDR1 LNHDA and CDR2 SQIVND (reference sequence). The J segment lost 4 bases and the V segment lost 8 bases, leaving 20 bases of the junction unmatched. The CDR3 spells CASSRQGGRLSSNQPQHF. The CDR3 coding sequence is TGTGCCAGTTCCCGACAGGGAGGTCGGCTTTCGTCAAATCAGCCCCAGCATTTT.

This clone occurred many times. The J gene is TRBJ1-1, the V gene TRBV7-9, with a weak D call TRBD1 (5 bases). In germline, CDR1 is SEHNR, CDR2 FQNEAQ (reference sequence). V was trimmed by 3 bases and J by 11 bases, leaving 10 bases between them. The CDR3 is made up of 11 amino acids. CDR3 in amino acids: CASSFDSSAFF. The CDR3 DNA reads TGTGCCAGCAGCTTTGACAGCTCGGCTTTCTTT.

By frequency in the sample, this clone is medium-sized. V is TRBV19 and J is TRBJ1-5; perhaps TRBD1 as D (6 bases). Germline CDR1 LNHDA, CDR2 SQIVND (reference sequence). V shed 2 bases and J shed 9 bases, with 14 bases lying between them. The CDR3 is made up of 14 amino acids. CDR3 bases: TGTGCCAGTAGTATACCGGGGGGCCCGAGGCCCCAGCATTTT. Protein sequence: CASSIPGGPRPQHF.

This clone was detected ten times or more. The chain joins TRBV25-1 to TRBJ2-7; the D gene is possibly TRBD2 (6 bases). This CDR3 comprises 13 residues. Trimming took off 3 bases at V and 9 bases at J, with 15 bases between the two ends. Germline values: CDR1 MGHDK, CDR2 SYGVNS. CDR3 residues: CASSERGAFVQYF. CDR3 DNA sequence: TGTGCCAGCAGTGAGCGGGGTGCGTTCGTGCAGTACTTC.

The table lists this clone with many counts. This rearrangement joins TRBV7-2 to TRBJ1-2, with D possibly TRBD1 on 6 matching bases. Germline V gene sequence: CDR1 SGHTA, CDR2 FQGNSA. The CDR3 sequence is 14 residues long. The V and J ends lost 5 bases and 0 bases respectively, with 10 bases between them. The CDR3 DNA follows: TGTGCCAGCAGCGGACGACAGGCTAACTATGGCTACACCTTC. Amino acid sequence: CASSGRQANYGYTF.

This clone was seen more than once but under ten times. One base away lies a much larger clone, so this may be a sequencing read error. Within the sample, other DNA sequences also encode this same CDR3. CDR3 in amino acids: CSGDRERRGFEAFF. CDR3 in DNA: TGCAGCGGCGACAGGGAAAGGAGGGGGTTTGAAGCTTTCTTT. The V call is TRBV29-1, the J call TRBJ1-1; 7 nucleotides line up with TRBD1. Germline V CDR1 and CDR2: SQVTM, ANQGSEA. With V trimmed by 7 bases and J by 7 bases, 15 bases remained unmatched. There are 14 residues in the CDR3.

This clone has a count of ten or more. This chain joins TRBV5-8 and TRBJ1-2, with D hard to call. The CDR3 has 11 amino acids. Trimming took off 4 bases at V and 7 bases at J, with 8 bases between the two ends. Germline V gives CDR1 SGHTS, CDR2 YDEGEE. CDR3 residues: CASSPAGGYTF. DNA for the CDR3: TGTGCCAGCAGCCCGGCGGGTGGCTACACCTTC.

This clone was observed many times. The gene calls are TRBV5-6 and TRBJ1-5; D gene uncertain. Trimming removed 3 bases from V and 6 bases from J, with 7 bases in between. Germline V gene sequence: CDR1 SGHDT, CDR2 YYEEEE. CDR3 length: 12 amino acids. The CDR3 is CASSYGPQPQHF. CDR3 bases: TGTGCCAGCAGCTATGGGCCTCAGCCCCAGCATTTT.

This clone was seen ten or more times. The chain joins TRBV18 to TRBJ1-5; D remains ambiguous. The ends were cut back, 3 bases at V and 5 bases at J, with 8 bases in the middle. CDR1 and CDR2 from the germline V gene are KGHSH and LQKENI. This CDR3 is 13 amino acids long. The CDR3 nucleotides are TGTGCCAGCTCACCGGGCCGTGATCAGCCCCAGCATTTT. Translating gives CASSPGRDQPQHF.

This clone has just a few counts. This sequence joins TRBV4-3 and TRBJ2-5; D might be TRBD2 (6 bases). Matching the DNA end better, TRBJ2-7 makes the J call doubtful. The germline gives CDR1 LGHNA, CDR2 YSLEER. The CDR3 sequence is 13 residues long. This chain's CDR3 is CASSQVGGNEQYF. The CDR3 nucleotides are TGCGCCAGCAGCCAAGTAGGAGGGAACGAGCAGTACTTC.

In this sample, this clone turned up many times. J is TRBJ2-5 and V is TRBV29-1, with 7 bases lining up with TRBD1. With V trimmed by 4 bases and J by 1 base, 9 bases remained unmatched. CDR1 is SQVTM, CDR2 ANQGSEA, per germline. The CDR3 loop spans 15 amino acids. CDR3 nucleotides: TGCAGCGTTGCCGGGACAGTGAAGTCCCAAGAGACCCAGTACTTC. It codes for CSVAGTVKSQETQYF.

This clone was picked up a small number of times. The chain is built from TRBV27 and TRBJ2-1; tentative D call: TRBD1 (5 bases). The CDR3 is 13 residues long. V gave up 6 bases and J gave up 9 bases, with 15 bases separating them. Looked up from germline, CDR1 is MNHEY and CDR2 is SMNVEV (reference sequence). The CDR3 region has the DNA TGTGCCAGCAGCGGACAAAACTATCCTGAGCAGTTCTTC. Residues: CASSGQNYPEQFF.

There are many counts of this clone. This sequence joins TRBV5-1 and TRBJ2-3; TRBD2 matches at 12 bases. V shed 3 bases and J 2 bases; nucleotides not matched to a gene: 4. The CDR3 is 16 residues long. Germline CDR1 and CDR2: SGHRS and YFSETQ. DNA of the CDR3: TGCGCCAGCAGCTACCTAGCGGGGGGGCTCACAGATACGCAGTATTTT. This codes for CASSYLAGGLTDTQYF. Full variable domain (remainder filled in from reference TRBV5-1 and TRBJ2-3): KAGVTQTPRYLIKTRGQQVTLSCSPISGHRSVSWYQQTPGQGLQFLFEYFSETQRNKGNFPGRFSGRQFSNSRSEMNVSTLELGDSALYLCASSYLAGGLTDTQYFGPGTRLTVL.

The DNA for the CDR3 is TGTGCCAGCAGCTTTGCCGGGACTAGCGGGGGCGAGACCCAGTACTTC. It is translated as CASSFAGTSGGETQYF. V is TRBV11-2 and J is TRBJ2-5; the match to TRBD2 covers 14 bases. Per germline, CDR1 SGHAT and CDR2 FQNNGV. This CDR3 has 16 amino acids. The J segment lost 5 bases and the V segment lost 3 bases, leaving 5 bases of the junction unmatched.

There are many counts of this clone. V usage is TRBV5-1 and J usage is TRBJ1-5, with 7 bases that match TRBD1. The CDR3 totals 16 residues. Germline-derived CDR1 and CDR2 are SGHRS and YFSETQ. Losses at the gene ends were 0 bases for V and 3 bases for J; bases not matched to a gene: 6. The CDR3 spells CASSLGDRENNQPQHF. Here the CDR3 DNA reads TGCGCCAGCAGCTTGGGAGACAGGGAGAACAATCAGCCCCAGCATTTT. Combining the CDR3 with reference TRBV5-1 and TRBJ1-5 gives the whole variable domain KAGVTQTPRYLIKTRGQQVTLSCSPISGHRSVSWYQQTPGQGLQFLFEYFSETQRNKGNFPGRFSGRQFSNSRSEMNVSTLELGDSALYLCASSLGDRENNQPQHFGDGTRLSIL.

By frequency in the sample, this clone is medium-sized. V gene TRBV5-5 combines with J gene TRBJ1-4; possible D gene TRBD1, 6 bases. The CDR3 loop spans 14 amino acids. The V and J ends lost 3 bases and 4 bases respectively, with 10 bases between them. Germline-derived CDR1 and CDR2 are SGHKS and YYEKEE (reference sequence). The CDR3 spells CASSSDSLNEKLFF. CDR3 DNA: TGTGCCAGCAGCTCGGACAGCCTTAATGAAAAACTGTTTTTT. Drawing the rest from reference TRBV5-5 and TRBJ1-4, the complete variable domain is DAGVTQSPTHLIKTRGQQVTLRCSPISGHKSVSWYQQVLGQGPQFIFQYYEKEERGRGNFPDRFSARQFPNYSSELNVNALLLGDSALYLCASSSDSLNEKLFFGSGTQLSVL.

This clone showed up many times. V gene TRBV27 combines with J gene TRBJ2-5; D ambiguous. V lost 7 bases and J lost 4, with 19 bases in between. The CDR3 runs 15 residues. Germline CDR1 is MNHEY and CDR2 is SMNVEV (reference sequence). Here the CDR3 reads CASKSQALVIETQYF. CDR3 DNA sequence: TGTGCCAGCAAATCTCAGGCTTTGGTGATAGAGACCCAGTACTTC.

Many counts were recorded for this clone. The V call is TRBV4-1, the J call TRBJ1-5; 7 nucleotides line up with TRBD1. V was clipped by 2 bases and J by 4 bases; unmatched bases: 5. CDR3 length equals 15 residues. CDR1 is MGHRA, CDR2 YSYEKL, per germline. CDR3 bases: TGCGCCAGCAGCCAACTTTGGACAGGTAATCAGCCCCAGCATTTT. It yields the protein CASSQLWTGNQPQHF.

The sample holds many counts of this clone. The chain has TRBV28 and TRBJ1-5; 10 nucleotides line up with TRBD1. The germline CDR1 and CDR2 sequences are MDHEN and SYDVKM. The V gene end was trimmed by 4 bases and the J gene end by 9 bases; junction bases not matched to a gene: 9. The CDR3 has 15 residues. The CDR3 DNA is TGTGCCAGCAGTTCCCCGGGACAGGGGATTCGGCCCCAGCATTTT. Its translation is CASSSPGQGIRPQHF.

This clone is medium-sized within its sample. The chain links TRBV14 to TRBJ2-1; possible D gene TRBD2, 6 bases. V lost 1 base and J lost 7, with 8 bases in between. The V gene's germline CDR1 is SGHDN and CDR2 FVKESK. This CDR3 has 13 residues. In DNA, the CDR3 is TGTGCCAGCAGCCAAGGACTAGGGAATGAGCAGTTCTTC. Its protein is CASSQGLGNEQFF.

This clone was seen ten or more times. V gene TRBV7-9 combines with J gene TRBJ2-7, with 10 bases aligning to TRBD1. Trimming removed 3 bases from V and 1 base from J; junction bases left unmatched: 12. Germline loops: CDR1 SEHNR, CDR2 FQNEAQ (reference sequence). The CDR3 consists of 18 residues. As DNA, the CDR3 is TGTGCCAGCAGCTTCCGGGACAGGGGATACCCGGCTTCCTACGAGCAGTACTTC. It encodes CASSFRDRGYPASYEQYF. Filled out from reference TRBV7-9 and TRBJ2-7, the complete variable domain reads DTGVSQNPRHKITKRGQNVTFRCDPISEHNRLYWYRQTLGQGPEFLTYFQNEAQLEKSRLLSDRFSAERPKGSFSTLEIQRTEQGDSAMYLCASSFRDRGYPASYEQYFGPGTRLTVT.